Shown below are 10 T cell receptor beta chains from a single sample sequenced in a study of blood T cells in healthy people across ages. PCR was performed a second time for 7 to 11 cycles using a sample-barcoded 5' primer and a J-beta primer mix. Each CDR3 protein gets one entry after TCRdb re-called the 5' RACE reads with MiXCR. Seen here are 710,000 or so distinct CDR3 sequences, 32% observed once, and the top ten hold 15%. Material for sequencing was blood. These receptors all stem from a woman older than 75 in good health.

This clonotype was seen a handful of times. The chain carries TRBV28 and TRBJ2-7, with 7 bases aligning to TRBD1. The CDR3 totals 13 residues. V lost 7 bases to trimming and J lost 0 bases; unmatched junction nucleotides: 3. CDR1 and CDR2 (germline): MDHEN, SYDVKM. The CDR3 region is CASKGTVSYEQYF. The CDR3 nucleotides are TGTGCCAGCAAAGGGACAGTCTCCTACGAGCAGTACTTC.

This clonotype turned up a few times. The chain joins TRBV10-3 to TRBJ2-2, with TRBD2 matching 8 bases. Germline values: CDR1 ENHRY, CDR2 SYGVKD. V was pared by 8 bases and J by 0 bases, with 8 bases of the junction left unmatched. The CDR3 contains 16 residues. The CDR3 loop reads CAIGEAGVSNTGELFF. CDR3 in DNA: TGTGCCATCGGCGAAGCGGGGGTCTCGAACACCGGGGAGCTGTTTTTT.

Points on this clonotype: A much bigger clone sits one base away, suggesting this may be a read error. The chain employs TRBV7-2 and TRBJ2-1; perhaps D is TRBD1 or TRBD2 (5 bases each). The CDR3 loop spans 15 amino acids. Trimming removed 5 bases at V and 8 bases at J, with 19 bases between. Germline V lookup: CDR1 SGHTA, CDR2 FQGNSA. DNA of the CDR3: TGTGCCAGCAGCCGCCCCGGGGCCGAGGGCCATGAGCAGTTCTTC. Protein product: CASSRPGAEGHEQFF.

This clonotype was observed many times. An end of the junction does not agree with germline; a read error may underlie this. This chain joins TRBV7-9 and TRBJ2-7; TRBD2 might be the D (6 bases). Germline V lookup: CDR1 SEHNR, CDR2 FQNEAQ (reference sequence). This CDR3 region has 14 residues. The CDR3 sequence: CASSVGRDSYGQYF. CDR3 in DNA: TGTGCCAGCAGCGTAGGAAGGGACTCCTACGGGCAGTACTTC.

The V gene is TRBV7-8, the J gene TRBJ2-3; 11 bases agree with TRBD1. The CDR3 length is 18 residues. With 5 bases clipped from V and 2 bases from J, the junction kept 12 bases outside the gene matches. Germline CDR1 and CDR2: SGHVS and FQNEAQ. CDR3 coding DNA: TGTGCCAGCAGCCCACGCGTGGGCGGACAGGGGGCCACAGATACGCAGTATTTT. Its translation: CASSPRVGGQGATDTQYF.

As for this clonotype: A single base separates this from a much larger clone, so it may be a read error. The V and J genes are TRBV27 and TRBJ2-5; 8 nucleotides agree with TRBD1. The DNA end lines up better with TRBJ2-7; the J call may be wrong. Germline CDR1 and CDR2: MNHEY and SMNVEV (reference sequence). CDR3 length: 16 residues. CDR3 nucleotides: TGTGCCAGCAGTTCAGGGGGCCTAAAGACCAACTCCGAGCAGTACTTC. Protein product: CASSSGGLKTNSEQYF.

The rearrangement joins TRBV4-1 to TRBJ2-7, with D uncertain. The germline V and J ends were trimmed by 0 bases and 1 base, with 10 bases remaining between them. Germline V gene data show CDR1 as MGHRA and CDR2 as YSYEKL. The CDR3 contains 15 residues. The CDR3: CASSQDRHRSYEQYF. CDR3 DNA sequence: TGCGCCAGCAGCCAAGATCGGCACAGATCCTACGAGCAGTACTTC.

The sample holds many counts of this clonotype. The chain employs TRBV28 and TRBJ2-1; 11 bases match TRBD2. The junction had 14 bases not matched to a gene; V was cut back by 7 bases and J by 0 bases. CDR1 MDHEN and CDR2 SYDVKM come from the germline V gene. CDR3 size: 19 residues. This chain's CDR3 is CASTSLTLAGESSYNEQFF. The CDR3 coding sequence is TGTGCCAGCACAAGCCTTACACTAGCGGGGGAAAGCTCCTACAATGAGCAGTTCTTC.

This clonotype was found many times. J is TRBJ2-1 and V is TRBV6-2 or TRBV6-3, with D perhaps assigned TRBD1 or TRBD2 (5 bases each). CDR1 is MNHEY, CDR2 SVGEGT, per germline. Trimming took 0 bases from V and 8 from J, leaving 14 bases between them. This CDR3 is built from 15 residues. CDR3: CASSYSRWGTDEQFF. Here the CDR3 DNA reads TGTGCCAGCAGTTACTCGCGCTGGGGGACCGATGAGCAGTTCTTC.

The chain has TRBV12-3 or TRBV12-4 and TRBJ2-3; no definite D call. V was shortened by 3 bases and J by 4 bases, with 14 bases between the two germline ends. The CDR3 covers 15 residues. DNA for the CDR3: TGTGCCAGCAGTTTGAGCCTAGTGGGCGCAGATACGCAGTATTTT. Protein sequence: CASSLSLVGADTQYF.